What follows are 21 T cell receptor beta chains derived from one specimen sequenced in a study of blood T cell repertoires in COVID-19. Profiled with immunoSEQ multiplex PCR; TCRdb holds only in-frame clones, not every one. The sample includes roughly 150,000 clones, over 80% of them seen just once. Sequenced material: PBMCs or T cells enriched from blood (not recorded which). The receptors derive from a man aged 65-85 years who had been exposed to COVID-19.

This chain links TRBV6-2 or TRBV6-3 with TRBJ1-2, with D perhaps TRBD1 (5 bases). The CDR3 extends over 16 amino acids. Looked up from germline, CDR1 is MNHEY and CDR2 is SVGEGT. V lost 4 bases and J lost 2, with 17 bases in between. The chain's CDR3 is CASSSAGTRSNYGYTF. CDR3 in DNA: TGTGCCAGCAGTTCTGCGGGGACGAGGAGCAACTATGGCTACACCTTC.

This chain joins TRBV5-4 and TRBJ2-1, with a possible D match to TRBD2 (6 bases). This CDR3 is 15 amino acids long. The germline V and J ends were trimmed by 4 bases and 6 bases, with 17 bases remaining between them. Germline V CDR1 and CDR2: SGHNT, YYREEE (reference sequence). CDR3 loop: CASSLTSMAGNEQFF. In DNA form, the CDR3 reads TGTGCCAGCAGCCTGACTAGTATGGCGGGCAATGAGCAGTTCTTC.

This clone was seen a single time. The chain recombines TRBV7-2 with TRBJ1-5; possibly TRBD1 for D (5 bases). This CDR3 region has 15 residues. Trimming shortened V by 1 base and J by 5 bases, and 12 bases separated the two germline ends. Per the germline V gene, CDR1 is SGHTA and CDR2 is FQGNSA. The CDR3 loop is CASSLVAGRDQPQHF. The CDR3 region has the DNA TGTGCCAGCAGCTTAGTTGCAGGGAGGGATCAGCCCCAGCATTTT.

The chain recombines TRBV7-2 with TRBJ1-2; 8 nucleotides line up with TRBD1. CDR1 is SGHTA and CDR2 is FQGNSA in the germline V gene. The CDR3 runs to 16 residues. The V segment lost 1 base and the J segment 1 base; nucleotides outside the gene matches: 5. Here the CDR3 reads CASSLDSGGLNYGYTF. The CDR3 nucleotides read TGTGCCAGCAGCTTAGACTCAGGGGGCCTTAACTATGGCTACACCTTC.

The V call is TRBV5-5, the J call TRBJ1-5; D possibly corresponds to TRBD1 (5 bases). Germline loops: CDR1 SGHKS, CDR2 YYEKEE (reference sequence). There are 15 residues in the CDR3. The germline V and J ends were trimmed by 0 bases and 4 bases, with 11 bases remaining between them. The chain's CDR3 is CASSLVVGGNQPQHF. Here the CDR3 DNA reads TGTGCCAGCAGCTTGGTTGTGGGGGGAAATCAGCCCCAGCATTTT.

The V gene is TRBV29-1, the J gene TRBJ2-1; 9 bases line up with TRBD2. There are 14 residues in the CDR3. The ends lost 0 bases at V and 7 bases at J; junction bases unmatched: 4. Looked up from germline, CDR1 is SQVTM and CDR2 is ANQGSEA. Here the CDR3 reads CSVEDLSGGNEQFF. Here the CDR3 DNA reads TGCAGCGTTGAAGATCTTAGCGGGGGAAATGAGCAGTTCTTC.

The rearrangement uses TRBV19 and TRBJ1-5; D is perhaps TRBD1 (5 bases). V shed 6 bases and J shed 6 bases, with 12 bases lying between them. The germline CDR1 and CDR2 sequences are LNHDA and SQIVND (reference sequence). CDR3 length: 13 amino acids. The CDR3 coding sequence is TGTGCCAGTAGGGATTCGGGGGGTCAGCCCCAGCATTTT. This gives the protein CASRDSGGQPQHF. The full variable domain, in which reference TRBV19 and TRBJ1-5 provide the parts outside the CDR3, is DGGITQSPKYLFRKEGQNVTLSCEQNLNHDAMYWYRQDPGQGLRLIYYSQIVNDFQKGDIAEGYSVSREKKESFPLTVTSAQKNPTAFYLCASRDSGGQPQHFGDGTRLSIL.

The rearrangement uses TRBV3-1 (or the pseudogene TRBV3-2) and TRBJ1-4; D not certain. The CDR3 is made up of 13 amino acids. Per the germline V gene, CDR1 is LGHDT and CDR2 is YNNKEL (reference sequence). Trimming took off 3 bases at V and 5 bases at J, with 7 bases between the two ends. For the CDR3, the DNA is TGTGCCAGCAGCCATGGAGACAATGAAAAACTGTTTTTT. This encodes CASSHGDNEKLFF.

The CDR3 reads CASSRQGSVSLEKLFF. DNA for the CDR3: TGTGCCAGCAGCAGACAGGGTTCAGTATCCCTAGAAAAACTGTTTTTT. This rearrangement joins TRBV7-9 to TRBJ1-4, with TRBD1 identical over 7 bases. The CDR3 covers 16 residues. V gave up 5 bases and J gave up 8 bases; unmatched junction bases: 14. Germline V gene data show CDR1 as SEHNR and CDR2 as FQNEAQ (reference sequence).

CDR3 sequence (DNA): TGCGCCAGCAGCTTGGCCCCGGGTATGAACACTGAAGCTTTCTTT. Translating it yields CASSLAPGMNTEAFF. The V gene is TRBV5-1, the J gene TRBJ1-1; D is unresolved. This CDR3 has 15 amino acids. The V and J ends lost 0 bases and 0 bases respectively, with 9 bases between them. Germline V gives CDR1 SGHRS, CDR2 YFSETQ.

The chain uses TRBV7-2 and TRBJ1-1, with 7 positions matching TRBD1. Losses at the gene ends were 3 bases for V and 0 bases for J; bases not matched to a gene: 4. Germline lookup yields CDR1 SGHTA and CDR2 FQGNSA. This CDR3 spans 15 amino acids. CDR3 bases: TGTGCCAGCAGCTTGGGACAGAGGATGAACACTGAAGCTTTCTTT. This gives the protein CASSLGQRMNTEAFF.

This chain connects TRBV4-1 to TRBJ2-3, with 10 bases fitting TRBD2. The CDR3 length is 17 residues. Looked up from germline, CDR1 is MGHRA and CDR2 is YSYEKL. After removal of 1 base from V and 1 base from J, the junction contained 5 bases not matched to a gene. The DNA of the CDR3 is TGCGCCAGCAGCCAAGGCCCTAGCGGGGGAGGCACAGATACGCAGTATTTT. This codes for CASSQGPSGGGTDTQYF.

The chain recombines TRBV7-8 with TRBJ2-5, with D maybe TRBD1 (5 bases). Trimming cost V 3 bases and J 2 bases, with 7 bases left between them. From germline, CDR1 is SGHVS and CDR2 FQNEAQ. The CDR3 has 13 amino acids. The CDR3 nucleotides read TGTGCCAGCAGCTTCCGACAGCAAGAGACCCAGTACTTC. Protein sequence: CASSFRQQETQYF.

This clone was seen once. This chain uses TRBV27 with TRBJ2-3; 14 positions match TRBD2. The CDR3 sequence is 14 residues long. The ends lost 8 bases at V and 4 bases at J; junction bases unmatched: 2. The germline gives CDR1 MNHEY, CDR2 SMNVEV (reference sequence). The CDR3 DNA is TGTGCCAGCCGACTAGCGGGAGGGCCAGATACGCAGTATTTT. Protein product: CASRLAGGPDTQYF.

CDR3 coding DNA: TGTGCCAGCAGCCAAGATAAGGGCAGGGTTAATGGCTACACCTTC. Amino acid sequence: CASSQDKGRVNGYTF. The chain has TRBV4-2 and TRBJ1-2; weak D call: TRBD1 (5 bases). CDR3 length: 15 amino acids. Germline values: CDR1 LGHNA, CDR2 YNFKEQ. V was cut by 0 bases and J by 6 bases, with 14 bases left in between.

V gene TRBV25-1 combines with J gene TRBJ1-4; D might be TRBD1 (5 bases). The CDR3 extends over 16 amino acids. The germline V gene has CDR1 MGHDK and CDR2 SYGVNS. Trimming stripped 5 bases from V and 5 bases from J, with 18 bases between. CDR3 loop: CASSPGGGAWNEKLFF. The CDR3 DNA reads TGTGCCAGCAGTCCGGGCGGTGGGGCATGGAATGAAAAACTGTTTTTT.

The genes are TRBV4-3 and TRBJ1-6; D is unclear. Germline V gene sequence: CDR1 LGHNA, CDR2 YSLEER. The CDR3 covers 17 residues. V was shortened by 1 base and J by 0 bases, with 10 bases between the two germline ends. The DNA for the CDR3 is TGCGCCAGCAGCCAAGGAACGGGGAACTCCTATAATTCACCCCTCCACTTT. The encoded protein is CASSQGTGNSYNSPLHF.

This clone was seen a handful of times. V usage is TRBV19 and J usage is TRBJ2-1, with 7 bases identical to TRBD1. J lost 0 bases, V lost 5 bases, and 4 bases had no gene match. CDR3 size: 15 residues. CDR1 is LNHDA, CDR2 SQIVND, per germline (reference sequence). CDR3 loop: CASSWGQSSYNEQFF. The CDR3 DNA reads TGTGCCAGTAGTTGGGGACAGAGCTCCTACAATGAGCAGTTCTTC.

The genes are TRBV6-2 or TRBV6-3 and TRBJ1-2, with a possible D match to TRBD1 (5 bases). The length of the CDR3 is 14 residues. Germline CDR1 and CDR2: MNHEY and SVGEGT. The V and J ends lost 5 bases and 7 bases respectively, with 17 bases between them. The CDR3 loop reads CASSPWTRVRGYTF. DNA for the CDR3: TGTGCCAGCAGTCCCTGGACCAGGGTTCGTGGCTACACCTTC.

The count of this clone is one. The rearrangement joins TRBV7-3 to TRBJ1-2; 9 bases are shared with TRBD1. The V segment lost 5 bases and the J segment 4 bases; nucleotides outside the gene matches: 11. This CDR3 is built from 16 residues. Germline values: CDR1 SGHTA, CDR2 FQGTGA. The CDR3 coding sequence is TGTGCCAGCAGCCCTGGAGGCGGACAGGGGACCTATGGCTACACCTTC. This translates into CASSPGGGQGTYGYTF.

This clone was picked up a small number of times. This CDR3 is CASTADSNQPQHF. The CDR3, as DNA: TGTGCCAGCACGGCGGATAGCAATCAGCCCCAGCATTTT. This rearrangement joins TRBV6-5 to TRBJ1-5; D unresolved. The germline V gene encodes CDR1 MNHEY and CDR2 SVGAGI. CDR3 length: 13 amino acids. Trimming shortened V by 7 bases and J by 0 bases, and 7 bases separated the two germline ends.